This T cell receptor (beta chain) comes out of a study of T cells in placental villitis. Infectious villitis occurred in younger mothers with smaller fetuses, and two had preterm delivery or intrauterine demise. On this clone: One end of the junction fails to match germline, which may point to a read error.

This was the immunoSEQ v4 assay. Only in-frame clones appear in the TCRdb table, and some are missing; sequencing was by immunoSEQ multiplex PCR. The repertoire consists of around 5,700 clones, with around 78% occurring once and the leading ten covering more than 7.5%. In germline, CDR1 is SGDLS, CDR2 YYNGEE. The CDR3 consists of 13 residues. This TCR came from a human patient with infectious villitis; the placental T cells may come from both mother and fetus. The sequenced sample consisted of placental tissue containing maternal and fetal cells. This chain links TRBV9 with TRBJ2-7; D unclear. In DNA, the CDR3 is TGTGCCAGCAGCGTATACCCCTCCGACGAGCAGTACTTC. Its protein product is CASSVYPSDEQYF.